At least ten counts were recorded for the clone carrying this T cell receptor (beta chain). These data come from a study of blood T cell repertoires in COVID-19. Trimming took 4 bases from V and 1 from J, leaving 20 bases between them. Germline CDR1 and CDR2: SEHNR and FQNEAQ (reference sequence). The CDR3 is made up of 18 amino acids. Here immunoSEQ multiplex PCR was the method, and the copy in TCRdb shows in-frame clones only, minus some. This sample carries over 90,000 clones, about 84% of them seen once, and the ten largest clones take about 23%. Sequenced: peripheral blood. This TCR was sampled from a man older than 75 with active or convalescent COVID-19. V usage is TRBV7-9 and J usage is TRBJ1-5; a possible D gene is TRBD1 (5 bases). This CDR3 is CASSSGGLPLGSNQPQHF. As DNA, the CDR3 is TGTGCCAGCAGCTCCGGGGGACTCCCTCTGGGGAGCAATCAGCCCCAGCATTTT.